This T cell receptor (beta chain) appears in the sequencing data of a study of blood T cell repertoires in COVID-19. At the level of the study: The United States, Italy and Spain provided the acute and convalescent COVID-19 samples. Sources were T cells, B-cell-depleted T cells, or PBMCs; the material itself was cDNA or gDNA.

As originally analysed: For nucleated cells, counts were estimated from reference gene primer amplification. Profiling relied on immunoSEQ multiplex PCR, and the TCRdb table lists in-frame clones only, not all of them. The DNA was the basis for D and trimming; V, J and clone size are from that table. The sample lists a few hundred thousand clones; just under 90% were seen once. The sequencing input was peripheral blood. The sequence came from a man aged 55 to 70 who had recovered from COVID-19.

CDR3 protein: CASSRTSGSTDTQYF. The CDR3 region has the DNA TGTGCCAGCAGCCGGACTAGCGGTAGCACAGATACGCAGTATTTT. J is TRBJ2-3 and V is TRBV7-3; TRBD2 aligns across 10 bases. CDR3 length: 15 residues. V dropped 5 bases and J dropped 0; count of bases not matched to a gene: 2. CDR1 is SGHTA, CDR2 FQGTGA, per germline.